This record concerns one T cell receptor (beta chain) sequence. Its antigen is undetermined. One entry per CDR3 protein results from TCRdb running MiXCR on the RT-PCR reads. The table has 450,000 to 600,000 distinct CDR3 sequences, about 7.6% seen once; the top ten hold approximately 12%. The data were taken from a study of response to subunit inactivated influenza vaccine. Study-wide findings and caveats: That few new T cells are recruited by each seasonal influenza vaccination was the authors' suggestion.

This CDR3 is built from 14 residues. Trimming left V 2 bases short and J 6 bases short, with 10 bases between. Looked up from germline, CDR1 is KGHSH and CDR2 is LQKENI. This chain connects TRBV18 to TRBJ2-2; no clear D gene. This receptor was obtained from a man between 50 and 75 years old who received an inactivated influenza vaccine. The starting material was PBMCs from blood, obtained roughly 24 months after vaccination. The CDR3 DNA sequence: TGTGCCAGCTCACCAGTGTTCGGTCCCGGGGAGCTGTTTTTT. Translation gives CASSPVFGPGELFF.